The 18 T cell receptor beta chains listed next were all sequenced from one sample in a study of blood T cell repertoires in COVID-19. Produced via immunoSEQ multiplex PCR; TCRdb's table is partial and in-frame only. Of roughly 100,000 clones listed, roughly nine tenths were seen once; the top ten hold 6.2%. The sample consisted of peripheral blood. These receptors were taken from a human donor in a cohort sampled during active COVID-19.

This sequence joins TRBV19 and TRBJ2-1; perhaps TRBD2 as D (5 bases). V was clipped by 1 base and J by 8 bases, with 12 bases between them. The CDR3 is made up of 14 amino acids. The germline CDR1 and CDR2 sequences are LNHDA and SQIVND (reference sequence). CDR3 region: CASSIAVAGDEQFF. The CDR3 DNA follows: TGTGCCAGTAGTATAGCTGTGGCCGGGGATGAGCAGTTCTTC.

This clone has just one count. This sequence joins TRBV10-3 and TRBJ2-3; 7 bases are a match to TRBD2. The ends lost 10 bases at V and 2 bases at J; junction bases unmatched: 6. The V gene's germline CDR1 is ENHRY and CDR2 SYGVKD. This CDR3 has 13 amino acids. CDR3 amino acids: CATRDYLTDTQYF. The CDR3 DNA reads as TGTGCCACCCGGGACTACCTCACAGATACGCAGTATTTT.

V is TRBV5-1 and J is TRBJ2-7; TRBD2 agrees at 7 bases. The germline V gene encodes CDR1 SGHRS and CDR2 YFSETQ. The CDR3 totals 15 residues. V was pared by 4 bases and J by 0 bases, with 7 bases of the junction left unmatched. The CDR3 nucleotides read TGCGCCAGCAGCGTGCCGGTAGCGGGCTCCTACGAGCAGTACTTC. It codes for CASSVPVAGSYEQYF.

The chain carries TRBV19 and TRBJ1-2, with a possible D match to TRBD1 (6 bases). The germline V gene has CDR1 LNHDA and CDR2 SQIVND (reference sequence). Trimming took off 3 bases at V and 0 bases at J, with 8 bases between the two ends. The CDR3 length is 14 residues. The DNA of the CDR3 is TGTGCCAGTAGTATCACAGGGACTAACTATGGCTACACCTTC. The encoded protein is CASSITGTNYGYTF.

V and J are TRBV4-2 and TRBJ2-3, with D perhaps matching TRBD2 (5 bases). The CDR3 is 15 residues long. CDR1 and CDR2 from the germline V gene are LGHNA and YNFKEQ. Trimming removed 0 bases from V and 5 bases from J, with 12 bases in between. The CDR3 spells CASSQDKRTGDTQYF. The CDR3, as DNA: TGTGCCAGCAGCCAAGATAAGCGGACGGGAGATACGCAGTATTTT.

The V and J genes are TRBV7-8 and TRBJ2-5; D remains ambiguous. Germline values: CDR1 SGHVS, CDR2 FQNEAQ. V shed 6 bases and J shed 5 bases, with 13 bases lying between them. This CDR3 is built from 13 residues. The chain's CDR3 is CASSPEVWETQYF. The CDR3 bases are TGTGCCAGCAGTCCAGAAGTGTGGGAGACCCAGTACTTC.

The chain is built from TRBV20-1 and TRBJ2-7, with a weak D call TRBD1 (6 bases). This CDR3 spans 10 amino acids. In germline, CDR1 is DFQATT, CDR2 SNEGSKA (reference sequence). Trimming removed 7 bases from V and 9 bases from J, with 13 bases in between. CDR3 sequence (DNA): TGCAGTGTCCTAGAACAGGGGCAGTACTTC. Residues: CSVLEQGQYF.

The J gene is TRBJ2-2, the V gene TRBV28; 11 bases fit TRBD2. After removal of 4 bases from V and 3 bases from J, the junction contained 7 bases not matched to a gene. There are 17 residues in the CDR3. Germline-derived CDR1 and CDR2 are MDHEN and SYDVKM. The CDR3 coding sequence is TGTGCCAGCAGTTCAATCACTAGCGGGGGATACACCGGGGAGCTGTTTTTT. Its protein product is CASSSITSGGYTGELFF.

The V and J genes are TRBV19 and TRBJ2-3, with 8 bases fitting TRBD2. CDR3 length equals 15 residues. In germline, CDR1 is LNHDA, CDR2 SQIVND (reference sequence). The V and J ends lost 3 bases and 4 bases, in that order; junction bases with no gene match: 6. Here the CDR3 DNA reads TGTGCCAGTAGTATGGACCGGGAGGGAGCAGATACGCAGTATTTT. Protein: CASSMDREGADTQYF.

The V call is TRBV29-1, the J call TRBJ2-3; 10 nucleotides line up with TRBD2. Per the germline V gene, CDR1 is SQVTM and CDR2 is ANQGSEA. The V gene end was trimmed by 5 bases and the J gene end by 1 base; junction bases not matched to a gene: 15. This CDR3 region has 18 residues. The CDR3 DNA is TGCAGCGTTAGCGATCTAGCGGGAGAGGGGTCACGCACAGATACGCAGTATTTT. Encoded protein: CSVSDLAGEGSRTDTQYF.

The chain is built from TRBV13 and TRBJ1-2, with no clear D. Trimming cost V 5 bases and J 4 bases, with 11 bases left between them. Germline V lookup: CDR1 PRHDT, CDR2 FYEKMQ (reference sequence). This CDR3 has 13 amino acids. CDR3 protein: CASSQVDSYGYTF. The CDR3 bases are TGTGCCAGCAGCCAAGTCGACTCCTATGGCTACACCTTC.

J is TRBJ2-7 and V is TRBV20-1, with 12 positions matching TRBD2. The CDR3 covers 16 residues. Germline trimming cut 3 bases from V and 4 bases from J; bases unmatched to any gene: 10. Per the germline V gene, CDR1 is DFQATT and CDR2 is SNEGSKA (reference sequence). As DNA, the CDR3 is TGCAGTGCTAGTAGCCTAGCGGGAGGGCCGGTTTACGAGCAGTACTTC. Protein: CSASSLAGGPVYEQYF.

CDR3 sequence reads: CASSSGLAGSTDTQYF. The CDR3 region has the DNA TGTGCCAGCAGCTCCGGACTAGCGGGAAGCACAGATACGCAGTATTTT. V and J are TRBV7-3 and TRBJ2-3, with 12 positions matching TRBD2. J gave up 0 bases and V 4 bases, and 2 bases lay outside the gene matches. The germline V gene encodes CDR1 SGHTA and CDR2 FQGTGA. The CDR3 is made up of 16 amino acids.

The chain recombines TRBV2 with TRBJ1-3; D possibly corresponds to TRBD1 (6 bases). Germline loops: CDR1 SNHLY, CDR2 FYNNEI. This CDR3 is built from 16 residues. Trimming shortened V by 6 bases and J by 0 bases, and 15 bases separated the two germline ends. The CDR3 loop reads CASRRAGDVSGNTIYF. CDR3 bases: TGTGCCAGCAGGAGGGCAGGGGATGTCTCTGGAAACACCATATATTTT.

This clone was observed once. The V and J genes are TRBV7-8 and TRBJ1-3; TRBD1 is a possible D gene (6 bases). Trimming took 4 bases from V and 0 from J, leaving 10 bases between them. The CDR3 sequence is 15 residues long. Germline values: CDR1 SGHVS, CDR2 FQNEAQ. The CDR3 spells CASSSGQSSGNTIYF. CDR3 DNA: TGTGCCAGCAGCTCAGGACAGAGCTCTGGAAACACCATATATTTT. The complete variable domain, with remaining parts taken from reference TRBV7-8 and TRBJ1-3, reads GAGVSQSPRYKVAKRGQDVALRCDPISGHVSLFWYQQALGQGPEFLTYFQNEAQLDKSGLPSDRFFAERPEGSVSTLKIQRTQQEDSAVYLCASSSGQSSGNTIYFGEGSWLTVV.

The sample holds one count of this clone. This chain links TRBV19 with TRBJ2-4; a possible D gene is TRBD1 (6 bases). Germline CDR1 is LNHDA and CDR2 is SQIVND (reference sequence). V dropped 3 bases and J dropped 8 bases, with 11 bases sitting between them. The CDR3 has 13 residues. The DNA of the CDR3 is TGTGCCAGTAGTATTCAGGGGTTGGACATTCAGTACTTC. Protein product: CASSIQGLDIQYF.

V gene TRBV9 combines with J gene TRBJ1-1, with a possible D match to TRBD1 (5 bases). The CDR3 runs 14 residues. Germline V gene sequence: CDR1 SGDLS, CDR2 YYNGEE. Trimming pared 6 bases from V and 4 bases from J, leaving 16 bases between. The CDR3 region is CASTPWGRSTEAFF. CDR3 coding DNA: TGTGCCAGCACCCCGTGGGGGAGGTCCACTGAAGCTTTCTTT.

This clone occurred once. V gene TRBV6-5 combines with J gene TRBJ2-1, with TRBD2 as a possible D gene (5 bases). Germline CDR1 MNHEY, CDR2 SVGAGI. V was clipped by 4 bases and J by 1 base, with 11 bases between them. This CDR3 spans 15 amino acids. As DNA, the CDR3 is TGTGCCAGCAGTTCAGCGGTCCTTTCCTACAATGAGCAGTTCTTC. Translating gives CASSSAVLSYNEQFF.